The 23 T cell receptor beta chains below were found in one sample sequenced in a study of CXCR3-negative and CXCR3-positive naive CD8 T cells. No antigen has been assigned to these receptors. The study, taken as a whole, reports: Hydrophobicity was higher for TRB CDR3s found in CXCR3-positive naive cells than in CXCR3-negative naive cells.

Via 5' RACE with UMI labels, TRB cDNA libraries were prepared. TCRdb re-called the 5' RACE reads; one entry per CDR3 protein, DNA not given. The repertoire shows fewer than 90,000 distinct CDR3 sequences; the top ten hold around 0.58%. The sample consisted of naive CXCR3+ CD8+ T cells from blood. Subset here: CD45RO-CCR7+CD27+CD95- naive CD8+ T cells expressing CXCR3 (TNR3+). All receptors come from a human donor in good health. Some clones in this sample may be carry-over from other donors' samples.

V usage is TRBV28 and J usage is TRBJ2-1; the TCRdb D gene call, TRBD2, has no DNA to confirm it. The CDR3 covers 17 residues. CDR1 is MDHEN, CDR2 SYDVKM, per germline. The CDR3 sequence: CASSPVPGLAGSGEQFF.

V gene TRBV13 combines with J gene TRBJ2-5; with no DNA, the TCRdb D assignment of TRBD1 cannot be verified. This CDR3 has 15 residues. CDR1 is PRHDT and CDR2 is FYEKMQ in the germline V gene (reference sequence). The chain's CDR3 is CASSAGFRAAETQYF.

The chain is built from TRBV28 and TRBJ2-1; the D gene TCRdb calls, TRBD2, cannot be checked with no DNA. Germline CDR1 is MDHEN and CDR2 is SYDVKM. There are 16 residues in the CDR3. CDR3 residues: CASSPVQRETNNEQFF. Filled out from reference TRBV28 and TRBJ2-1, the complete variable domain reads DVKVTQSSRYLVKRTGEKVFLECVQDMDHENMFWYRQDPGLGLRLIYFSYDVKMKEKGDIPEGYSVSREKKERFSLILESASTNQTSMYLCASSPVQRETNNEQFFGPGTRLTVL.

The chain carries TRBV25-1 and TRBJ2-7; TCRdb lists TRBD1, though no DNA is available to test this call. Looked up from germline, CDR1 is MGHDK and CDR2 is SYGVNS. This CDR3 has 13 residues. This chain's CDR3 is CASQDGGLQEQYF.

The chain employs TRBV29-1 and TRBJ1-2; TCRdb picks TRBD1, but there is no DNA to check that call. The CDR3 length is 16 residues. From germline, CDR1 is SQVTM and CDR2 ANQGSEA. The CDR3 loop is CSVEDERDSTYYGYTF.

The chain couples TRBV12-3 or TRBV12-4 to TRBJ2-2. CDR3 size: 15 residues. This CDR3 reads CASSPSGANTGELFF.

CDR3 region: CASPKGREGPNTREQYF. The V call is TRBV6-4, the J call TRBJ2-7; TCRdb names TRBD2, which stays unverified in the absence of DNA. The CDR3 sequence is 17 residues long. The germline V gene has CDR1 MRHNA and CDR2 SNTAGT.

The genes are TRBV12-3 or TRBV12-4 and TRBJ2-1; TCRdb indicates TRBD2, and absent DNA this call remains unverified. The CDR3 runs to 14 residues. This chain's CDR3 is CASTEGGGPNEQFF.

The V and J genes are TRBV4-1 and TRBJ2-7; with no DNA, the TCRdb D assignment of TRBD1 cannot be verified. CDR3 size: 14 residues. Germline V gene sequence: CDR1 MGHRA, CDR2 YSYEKL. CDR3 loop: CASSHRDREYEQYF.

The chain combines TRBV2 with TRBJ2-3; the D gene TCRdb calls, TRBD2, cannot be checked with no DNA. This CDR3 has 16 amino acids. Germline V lookup: CDR1 SNHLY, CDR2 FYNNEI. The CDR3 spells CASSHPGTSGTDTQYF.

The V and J genes are TRBV5-1 and TRBJ2-7. The CDR3 consists of 13 residues. Germline values: CDR1 SGHRS, CDR2 YFSETQ. CDR3: CASSLAADYEQYF.

The chain couples TRBV28 to TRBJ2-7; TCRdb proposes TRBD1, but this gene call is untestable without DNA. The CDR3 runs 14 residues. CDR1 MDHEN and CDR2 SYDVKM come from the germline V gene. The CDR3 spells CASSLAQGRLEQYF.

The CDR3 reads CASRGVGGMMAKNIQYF. The chain carries TRBV28 and TRBJ2-4; absent DNA, TCRdb's TRBD1 call cannot be checked. Germline CDR1 is MDHEN and CDR2 is SYDVKM. This CDR3 region has 17 residues.

The chain carries TRBV27 and TRBJ1-4; TCRdb names TRBD1, which stays unverified in the absence of DNA. This CDR3 is 14 amino acids long. Germline assignment: CDR1 MNHEY and CDR2 SMNVEV (reference sequence). The CDR3 loop reads CASSRQGLEEKLFF.

The chain employs TRBV4-1 and TRBJ2-7; TCRdb gives TRBD1 as the D gene, but with no DNA this cannot be confirmed. The germline gives CDR1 MGHRA, CDR2 YSYEKL. This CDR3 has 15 residues. The CDR3 loop reads CASSQAQGVGYEQYF.

V is TRBV12-3 or TRBV12-4 and J is TRBJ2-3; lacking DNA, the TRBD1 call made by TCRdb goes unchecked. The CDR3 runs to 15 residues. CDR3 amino acids: CASRTGTPGSDTQYF.

The rearrangement joins TRBV4-1 to TRBJ2-3; there is no DNA to check the TCRdb D call of TRBD2. This CDR3 comprises 22 residues. The germline V gene has CDR1 MGHRA and CDR2 YSYEKL. The CDR3 loop reads CASSQSMGTVSYGGGAQDTQYF.

The J gene is TRBJ2-7, the V gene TRBV28; without DNA, the TCRdb call of TRBD1 cannot be checked. CDR1 and CDR2 (germline): MDHEN, SYDVKM. The length of the CDR3 is 17 residues. Here the CDR3 reads CASSFNPWGAGRDEQYF. Full variable domain (missing parts from reference TRBV28 and TRBJ2-7): DVKVTQSSRYLVKRTGEKVFLECVQDMDHENMFWYRQDPGLGLRLIYFSYDVKMKEKGDIPEGYSVSREKKERFSLILESASTNQTSMYLCASSFNPWGAGRDEQYFGPGTRLTVT.

The chain employs TRBV20-1 and TRBJ1-1; the D call of TRBD1 rests on TCRdb alone, since no DNA is present to check it. Germline CDR1 reads DFQATT; CDR2 reads SNEGSKA (reference sequence). The CDR3 sequence is 13 residues long. This chain's CDR3 is CSAGRGLDTEAFF.

The chain combines TRBV2 with TRBJ2-7. The CDR3 sequence is 13 residues long. CDR1 and CDR2 from the germline V gene are SNHLY and FYNNEI. CDR3 region: CASSGLDSYEQYF. The whole variable domain, filled in from reference TRBV2 and TRBJ2-7, reads EPEVTQTPSHQVTQMGQEVILRCVPISNHLYFYWYRQILGQKVEFLVSFYNNEISEKSEIFDDQFSVERPDGSNFTLKIRSTKLEDSAMYFCASSGLDSYEQYFGPGTRLTVT.

The V call is TRBV28, the J call TRBJ1-1; with no DNA, the TCRdb D assignment of TRBD1 cannot be verified. CDR3 size: 16 residues. Germline V lookup: CDR1 MDHEN, CDR2 SYDVKM. CDR3 protein: CASSPPMTGLNTEAFF.

The genes are TRBV4-2 and TRBJ2-3; TCRdb indicates TRBD2, and absent DNA this call remains unverified. The CDR3 loop spans 15 amino acids. CDR1 and CDR2 (germline): LGHNA, YNFKEQ. The CDR3 here is CASRTKAGGTDTQYF.

The chain uses TRBV23-1 and TRBJ1-5; there is no DNA to check the TCRdb D call of TRBD1. TRBV23-1 is reported as an ORF; its role is uncertain. The CDR3 runs 16 residues. The CDR3 loop is CASSLALTDSNQPQHF.